The rows below give T cell receptor beta chains drawn from one sample of a study of T-cell reconstitution after alpha-beta-depleted transplantation in children. TCRdb passed the PCR reads through MiXCR, listing each CDR3 protein once. The sample yields under 100,000 distinct CDR3 sequences, about a sixth seen once. The input for sequencing was PBMCs, mostly from graft donor cells, taken 180 days after TCRalphabeta/CD19-depleted stem cell transplant. The receptors come from a male patient between 2 and 15 years old who had a stem cell transplant for acute lymphoblastic leukemia, so the T cells may come from the graft donor. Each CDR3 is given with its conserved first and last residue. A D gene is named only where the DNA matches it firmly. Size values are once, few and many counts, or a class for expanded clones, and some rows have none.

>TRBD1|TRBJ1-2|TRBV3-1|few
TGTGCCAGCAGCCTCGACAGGGGGCCTAGCGGCTACACCTTC
CASSLDRGPSGYTF
>-|TRBJ2-5|TRBV11-2|many
TGTGCCAGCAGCCGCAGGGGCCAGGAGACCCAGTACTTC
CASSRRGQETQYF
>-|TRBJ2-7|TRBV2|few
TGTGCCAGCAGTGATTTGGGAGCTTCCTCCTACGAGCAGTACTTC
CASSDLGASSYEQYF
>TRBD1|TRBJ2-7|TRBV5-6|many
TGTGCCAGCAGCTTTGACAGGGGCGCCAGATCGTACGAGCAGTACTTC
CASSFDRGARSYEQYF
>-|TRBJ1-1|TRBV19|-
TGTGCCAGTAGTATAGTGGGGGTCCCGAACACTGAAGCTTTCTTT
CASSIVGVPNTEAFF
>TRBD2|TRBJ2-1|TRBV6-2/TRBV6-3|-
TGTGCCAGCAGCCCTCCCCGGGTAGCGGGGATGTTTTTAAATGAGCAGTTCTTC
CASSPPRVAGMFLNEQFF
>-|TRBJ1-3|TRBV27|few
TGTGCCAGCAGTCCGGACTCCCGCTCTGGAAACACCATATATTTT
CASSPDSRSGNTIYF
>TRBD1|TRBJ1-4|TRBV7-6|-
TGTGCCAGCAGCTCGAGACGGACAGGCGCGAATGAAAAACTGTTTTTT
CASSSRRTGANEKLFF
>TRBD2|TRBJ2-3|TRBV7-2|few
TGTGCCAGCAGCGGAGCGGGGGCCAACACAGATACGCAGTATTTT
CASSGAGANTDTQYF
>TRBD1|TRBJ1-4|TRBV12-3/TRBV12-4|few
TGTGCCAGCAGTCTGACAGGGGAGATTGAAAAACTGTTTTTT
CASSLTGEIEKLFF
>TRBD2|TRBJ2-7|TRBV11-2|-
TGTGCCAGCAGCCCCCTGGCTAGCGGGGTTTCCTACGAGCAGTACTTC
CASSPLASGVSYEQYF
>TRBD1|TRBJ2-7|TRBV7-8|-
TGTGCCAGCAGCTTCTTTCGGACAGGGGGCTGGGAGCAGTACTTC
CASSFFRTGGWEQYF
>TRBD2|TRBJ2-5|TRBV7-6|few
TGTGCCAGCAGCTTGGAGGGACTAGCGTACGGGGAGACCCAGTACTTC
CASSLEGLAYGETQYF
>-|TRBJ2-7|TRBV20-1|few
TGCAGTGCTAGACAGGGGTTAGCCTACGAGCAGTACTTC
CSARQGLAYEQYF
>TRBD1|TRBJ2-1|TRBV6-5|few
TGTGCCAGCAGTTGGGACAGCCAAAGCTCCTACAATGAGCAGTTCTTC
CASSWDSQSSYNEQFF